One and the same sample provided the 27 T cell receptor beta chains below, sequenced in a study of T cells in Graves' hyperthyroidism and ophthalmopathy. Amplification targeted TCR beta CDR3 regions from RNA transcripts. Initially, a first-round RT-PCR of the TCR CDR3 employed the HTBI primer set. TCRdb re-called the multiplex PCR reads with MiXCR, one entry per CDR3 protein. Of hundreds of thousands of distinct CDR3 sequences listed, 14% are singletons. The sample taken for sequencing was blood. These receptor sequences come from a young woman with Graves' hyperthyroidism.

The table lists this clonotype with many counts. V and J are TRBV4-1 and TRBJ2-5; D possibly corresponds to TRBD1 (6 bases). Trimming cost V 0 bases and J 5 bases, with 7 bases left between them. Looked up from germline, CDR1 is MGHRA and CDR2 is YSYEKL. This CDR3 is built from 13 residues. Written as DNA, the CDR3 is TGCGCCAGCAGCCAAGACCAGGGGGAGACCCAGTACTTC. This translates into CASSQDQGETQYF.

This clonotype was observed many times. The chain recombines TRBV12-3 or TRBV12-4 with TRBJ2-1; D gene uncertain. The CDR3 totals 15 residues. The V gene lost 3 bases and the J gene lost 0 bases, with 9 bases spanning the gap. The CDR3 DNA sequence: TGTGCCAGCAGTTTTAGGCGGCCCTCCTACAATGAGCAGTTCTTC. Translated: CASSFRRPSYNEQFF.

There are a few counts of this clonotype. The chain has TRBV5-5 and TRBJ1-1; D gene unclear. The CDR3 consists of 13 residues. CDR1 and CDR2 (germline): SGHKS, YYEKEE (reference sequence). V was trimmed by 4 bases and J by 3 bases, leaving 10 bases between them. CDR3: CASSPPPHTEAFF. The CDR3 DNA reads as TGTGCCAGCAGCCCCCCCCCACACACTGAAGCTTTCTTT. Combining the CDR3 with reference TRBV5-5 and TRBJ1-1 gives the whole variable domain DAGVTQSPTHLIKTRGQQVTLRCSPISGHKSVSWYQQVLGQGPQFIFQYYEKEERGRGNFPDRFSARQFPNYSSELNVNALLLGDSALYLCASSPPPHTEAFFGQGTRLTVV.

This clonotype was picked up many times. The V gene is TRBV5-1, the J gene TRBJ2-2, with D maybe TRBD1 (6 bases). The CDR3 consists of 15 residues. Trimming left V 5 bases short and J 0 bases short, with 11 bases between. The germline V gene has CDR1 SGHRS and CDR2 YFSETQ. The CDR3 DNA reads TGCGCCAGCAGGTCAGGGGCCACGAACACCGGGGAGCTGTTTTTT. Encoded protein: CASRSGATNTGELFF.

Ten or more counts support this clonotype. The V call is TRBV20-1, the J call TRBJ2-1; 12 bases are shared with TRBD2. CDR3 length: 16 amino acids. V lost 6 bases and J lost 3; bases outside the gene matches: 9. Germline V gene lookup returns CDR1 DFQATT and CDR2 SNEGSKA (reference sequence). For the CDR3, the DNA is TGCAGTGCCCGCCACAGGACTAGCGGGGACTACAATGAGCAGTTCTTC. Its translation: CSARHRTSGDYNEQFF.

The chain carries TRBV6-5 and TRBJ1-3; no definite D call. CDR3 length equals 16 residues. The V end lost 0 bases, the J end lost 3 bases, and 12 bases lay between the germline ends. The germline V gene encodes CDR1 MNHEY and CDR2 SVGAGI. CDR3: CASSYSRSSGGNTIYF. The CDR3 DNA follows: TGTGCCAGCAGTTACTCCCGCAGCTCGGGTGGAAACACCATATATTTT.

This rearrangement joins TRBV5-6 to TRBJ1-2, with D perhaps TRBD1 (5 bases). CDR3 length equals 16 residues. CDR1 SGHDT and CDR2 YYEEEE come from the germline V gene. Trimming removed 3 bases at V and 2 bases at J, with 17 bases between. DNA of the CDR3: TGTGCCAGCAGCTCCACAGAGGCAGGGCTGAACTATGGCTACACCTTC. Amino acids: CASSSTEAGLNYGYTF.

The chain combines TRBV11-2 with TRBJ2-7; 7 nucleotides agree with TRBD1. V trimming: 5 bases; J trimming: 3 bases; junction bases outside the gene matches: 10. Germline V CDR1 and CDR2: SGHAT, FQNNGV. This CDR3 spans 15 amino acids. The CDR3 coding sequence is TGTGCCAGCAGCGCTCCGACAGGGATCGGCTACGAGCAGTACTTC. Translating gives CASSAPTGIGYEQYF.

This clonotype has at least ten counts. This chain joins TRBV11-1 and TRBJ1-1; possible D gene TRBD1, 5 bases. Looked up from germline, CDR1 is SGHAT and CDR2 is FQDESV (reference sequence). V dropped 4 bases and J dropped 5 bases, with 11 bases sitting between them. CDR3 size: 13 residues. This chain's CDR3 is CASSSGSRTEAFF. In nucleotides, the CDR3 is TGTGCCAGCAGCTCAGGGAGTAGGACTGAAGCTTTCTTT.

This clonotype was picked up many times. V is TRBV2 and J is TRBJ1-2; D is uncertain. The CDR3 contains 11 residues. With 3 bases removed from V and 2 bases from J, the gap between germline ends came to 1 base. Per the germline V gene, CDR1 is SNHLY and CDR2 is FYNNEI. The CDR3 is CASSDNYGYTF. The CDR3 nucleotides read TGTGCCAGCAGTGACAACTATGGCTACACCTTC.

The rearrangement joins TRBV18 to TRBJ2-1; 8 nucleotides line up with TRBD1. V lost 3 bases, J lost 1 base, and 5 bases stayed unmatched. The CDR3 totals 16 residues. The germline V gene encodes CDR1 KGHSH and CDR2 LQKENI. CDR3 sequence reads: CASSPERTGSYNEQFF. The CDR3 coding sequence is TGTGCCAGCTCACCGGAGCGGACAGGGTCCTACAATGAGCAGTTCTTC.

This clonotype came up many times. V gene TRBV6-1 combines with J gene TRBJ1-5; TRBD1 aligns across 8 bases. CDR3 length: 16 amino acids. In germline, CDR1 is MNHNS, CDR2 SASEGT. Trimming at V came to 5 bases and at J to 5 bases, leaving 11 bases not matched to a gene. The DNA of the CDR3 is TGTGCCAGCAGTCCCCGCGGACAGGGAATGGATCAGCCCCAGCATTTT. Its protein product is CASSPRGQGMDQPQHF.

This clonotype was picked up a small number of times. The chain has TRBV7-9 and TRBJ2-5, with a weak D call TRBD2 (6 bases). The V end lost 1 base, the J end lost 1 base, and 13 bases lay between the germline ends. The CDR3 sequence is 16 residues long. Germline loops: CDR1 SEHNR, CDR2 FQNEAQ (reference sequence). CDR3 loop: CASSLGMAGSQETQYF. The CDR3 region has the DNA TGTGCCAGCAGCTTAGGGATGGCGGGATCCCAAGAGACCCAGTACTTC.

V usage is TRBV2 and J usage is TRBJ1-5; a possible D gene is TRBD1 (6 bases). V was trimmed by 8 bases and J by 3 bases, leaving 11 bases between them. This CDR3 has 13 residues. Germline V gene lookup returns CDR1 SNHLY and CDR2 FYNNEI. The chain's CDR3 is CASGRDNNQPQHF. The CDR3, as DNA: TGTGCCAGCGGCCGGGACAACAATCAGCCCCAGCATTTT.

This clonotype has only a few counts. The chain recombines TRBV27 with TRBJ1-2; 9 positions match TRBD1. The CDR3 contains 14 residues. With V trimmed by 8 bases and J by 7 bases, 11 bases remained unmatched. The germline gives CDR1 MNHEY, CDR2 SMNVEV (reference sequence). The CDR3 loop reads CASSTGTGIGGYTF. The CDR3 coding sequence is TGTGCCAGCTCAACCGGGACAGGGATTGGTGGCTACACCTTC.

The chain carries TRBV11-2 and TRBJ2-3, with 7 nucleotides matching TRBD2. The CDR3 runs 19 residues. Germline V gene data show CDR1 as SGHAT and CDR2 as FQNNGV. J was trimmed by 0 bases and V by 3 bases; bases with no gene match: 15. In DNA, the CDR3 is TGTGCCAGCAGCTTTAAGGGAGGGGCTAGCGGAACTAGCACAGATACGCAGTATTTT. This sequence encodes CASSFKGGASGTSTDTQYF.

This clonotype was seen many times. The CDR3 loop is CASSLAPASPQETQYF. In DNA, the CDR3 is TGCGCCAGCAGCTTGGCTCCAGCCAGCCCGCAAGAGACCCAGTACTTC. This rearrangement joins TRBV5-1 to TRBJ2-5; D call uncertain. From germline, CDR1 is SGHRS and CDR2 YFSETQ. V lost 0 bases and J lost 2, with 14 bases in between. The CDR3 runs to 16 residues.

Many counts were recorded for this clonotype. The chain employs TRBV7-8 and TRBJ2-2; D is possibly TRBD2 (6 bases). Trimming took 3 bases from V and 4 from J, leaving 9 bases between them. The germline CDR1 and CDR2 sequences are SGHVS and FQNEAQ. This CDR3 region has 14 residues. CDR3 sequence: CASSFQGGTGELFF. The CDR3 nucleotides are TGTGCCAGCAGCTTCCAGGGAGGCACCGGGGAGCTGTTTTTT.

This clonotype was observed many times. This chain links TRBV6-2 or TRBV6-3 with TRBJ1-5; D not certain. Trimming cost V 0 bases and J 1 base, with 7 bases left between them. Germline CDR1 MNHEY, CDR2 SVGEGT. The CDR3 runs 15 residues. The CDR3 nucleotides are TGTGCCAGCAGTTACTCGTGGCTGAGCAATCAGCCCCAGCATTTT. This translates into CASSYSWLSNQPQHF.

This clonotype was counted at least ten times. The rearrangement uses TRBV11-2 and TRBJ2-3; possible D gene TRBD2, 6 bases. Between the trimmed V and J ends, which lost 7 bases and 1 base, there was a span of 12 bases. The CDR3 contains 14 residues. Germline V CDR1 and CDR2: SGHAT, FQNNGV. CDR3 DNA sequence: TGTGCCAGCACCCTACTAGCCCGCACAGATACGCAGTATTTT. This translates into CASTLLARTDTQYF.

The chain uses TRBV20-1 and TRBJ2-1; D gene ambiguous. The germline V gene encodes CDR1 DFQATT and CDR2 SNEGSKA (reference sequence). Trimming pared 3 bases from V and 5 bases from J, leaving 11 bases between. CDR3 length equals 13 residues. CDR3 loop: CSARRPQDNEQFF. In nucleotides, the CDR3 is TGCAGTGCTAGGAGGCCCCAGGACAATGAGCAGTTCTTC.

Ten or more counts support this clonotype. The J gene is TRBJ2-5, the V gene TRBV6-2 or TRBV6-3; D unclear. Germline V gene sequence: CDR1 MNHEY, CDR2 SVGEGT. This CDR3 contains 13 residues. Trimming left V 4 bases short and J 4 bases short, with 10 bases between. CDR3 amino acids: CASSWERRETQYF. The CDR3 DNA reads TGTGCCAGCAGTTGGGAAAGAAGAGAGACCCAGTACTTC.

This clonotype came up many times. This chain joins TRBV28 and TRBJ1-2; no firm D call. The CDR3 totals 15 residues. Per germline, CDR1 MDHEN and CDR2 SYDVKM. The V and J ends lost 2 bases and 0 bases respectively, with 10 bases between them. CDR3 sequence (DNA): TGTGCCAGCAGTTTAAATCGGCAGTCTAACTATGGCTACACCTTC. Amino acids: CASSLNRQSNYGYTF.

J is TRBJ1-4 and V is TRBV20-1; D not certain. The CDR3 is made up of 11 amino acids. Germline V gene data show CDR1 as DFQATT and CDR2 as SNEGSKA (reference sequence). V was pared by 2 bases and J by 8 bases, with 6 bases between. The chain's CDR3 is CSARPNEKLFF. CDR3 sequence (DNA): TGCAGTGCTAGACCGAACGAAAAACTGTTTTTT.

The chain has TRBV10-3 and TRBJ2-5; no definite D call. V was cut by 1 base and J by 0 bases, with 12 bases left in between. CDR1 ENHRY and CDR2 SYGVKD come from the germline V gene. The CDR3 covers 16 residues. The chain's CDR3 is CAISELRGRDQETQYF. DNA of the CDR3: TGTGCCATCAGTGAGTTACGAGGACGGGACCAAGAGACCCAGTACTTC.

This clonotype was found many times. The rearrangement joins TRBV20-1 to TRBJ2-7, with 15 nucleotides matching TRBD2. This CDR3 comprises 15 residues. J gave up 6 bases and V 6 bases, and 9 bases lay outside the gene matches. Germline lookup yields CDR1 DFQATT and CDR2 SNEGSKA (reference sequence). CDR3 sequence: CSAHSGTSGRSEQYF. The CDR3, as DNA: TGCAGTGCGCACTCCGGGACTAGCGGGAGGTCCGAGCAGTACTTC.

V usage is TRBV20-1 and J usage is TRBJ1-4; 7 bases are a match to TRBD1. The germline gives CDR1 DFQATT, CDR2 SNEGSKA (reference sequence). This CDR3 comprises 13 residues. Trimming took 6 bases from V and 6 from J; bases not matched to a gene: 7. CDR3 residues: CSAPRGRDEKLFF. DNA of the CDR3: TGCAGTGCCCCGAGGGGGCGGGATGAAAAACTGTTTTTT.